A single T cell receptor beta chain is shown here with its context. What it binds is unknown. It was with 60 Vbeta and 13 Jbeta primers that the PCR ran. The method was immunoSEQ multiplex PCR; TCRdb's version includes in-frame clones alone and lacks a portion of them. The profile shows over 150,000 clones, roughly 78% of them singletons. This sample stems from a study of cytomegalovirus exposure and HLA in healthy donors. General study results and limits: The classifier was said to identify cytomegalovirus status with high specificity and sensitivity.

Germline values: CDR1 SGDLS, CDR2 YYNGEE. CDR3 length equals 15 residues. V lost 1 base and J lost 4, with 14 bases in between. The material sequenced was PBMCs. The receptor's source is a boy aged 5-17 years in good health and CMV-seronegative. This chain connects TRBV9 to TRBJ1-2; possibly TRBD1 for D (6 bases). The CDR3 nucleotides are TGTGCCAGCAGCGTATCTCCCGCAGGGGTCTATGGCTACACCTTC. Residues: CASSVSPAGVYGYTF.